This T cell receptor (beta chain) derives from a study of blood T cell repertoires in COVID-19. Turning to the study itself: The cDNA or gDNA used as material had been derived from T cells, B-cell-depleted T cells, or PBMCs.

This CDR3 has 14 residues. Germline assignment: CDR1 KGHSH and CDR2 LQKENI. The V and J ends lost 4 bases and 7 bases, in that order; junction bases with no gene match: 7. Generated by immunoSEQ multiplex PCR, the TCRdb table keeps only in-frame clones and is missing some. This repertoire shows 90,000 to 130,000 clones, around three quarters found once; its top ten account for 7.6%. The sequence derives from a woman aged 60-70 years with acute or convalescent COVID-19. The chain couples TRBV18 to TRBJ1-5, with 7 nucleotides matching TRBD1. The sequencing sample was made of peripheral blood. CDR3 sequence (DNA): TGTGCCAGCTCACGAGGGGACAGTGAACAGCCCCAGCATTTT. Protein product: CASSRGDSEQPQHF.